Each of the 4 T cell receptor beta chains below was sequenced from the same sample in a study of T cells in localized non-small cell lung cancer. The method was immunoSEQ multiplex PCR; TCRdb's version includes in-frame clones alone and lacks a portion of them. The sample lists 15,000 or so clones, 80% to 85% occurring once. The sequencing here drew on peripheral blood, taken before any cancer treatment. Source of these receptors: a female donor of 60 years or more with stage I squamous cell lung carcinoma.

The chain's CDR3 is CASSPDRAGNTIYF. CDR3 DNA sequence: TGCGCCAGCAGCCCGGACAGGGCTGGAAACACCATATATTTT. The chain couples TRBV5-1 to TRBJ1-3; 8 nucleotides align to TRBD1. From germline, CDR1 is SGHRS and CDR2 YFSETQ. The CDR3 extends over 14 amino acids. V trimming: 4 bases; J trimming: 2 bases; junction bases outside the gene matches: 2.

This clone came up once. The V gene is TRBV9, the J gene TRBJ2-2, with D perhaps matching TRBD1 or TRBD2 (5 bases each). Trimming cost V 5 bases and J 0 bases, with 8 bases left between them. Germline V gene data show CDR1 as SGDLS and CDR2 as YYNGEE. CDR3 length equals 14 residues. The CDR3 nucleotides are TGTGCCAGCAGGGGACGGACGAACACCGGGGAGCTGTTTTTT. Translated: CASRGRTNTGELFF. The variable domain in full, with the rest retrieved from reference TRBV9 and TRBJ2-2, is DSGVTQTPKHLITATGQRVTLRCSPRSGDLSVYWYQQSLDQGLQFLIQYYNGEERAKGNILERFSAQQFPDLHSELNLSSLELGDSALYFCASRGRTNTGELFFGEGSRLTVL.

The rearrangement joins TRBV4-3 to TRBJ2-4; TRBD2 matches at 9 bases. J was trimmed by 8 bases and V by 2 bases; bases with no gene match: 10. The CDR3 is 16 residues long. CDR1 is LGHNA and CDR2 is YSLEER in the germline V gene. CDR3 protein: CASSQTNGGGADIQYF. DNA of the CDR3: TGCGCCAGCAGCCAAACGAATGGCGGGGGGGCTGACATTCAGTACTTC.

The chain uses TRBV30 and TRBJ2-1, with D tentatively TRBD2 (6 bases). The CDR3 has 13 amino acids. Per germline, CDR1 GTSNPN and CDR2 SVGIG (reference sequence). Trimming took 3 bases from V and 0 from J, leaving 6 bases between them. CDR3 DNA: TGTGCCTGGAGCGGGGGCTCCTACAATGAGCAGTTCTTC. Its protein product is CAWSGGSYNEQFF.